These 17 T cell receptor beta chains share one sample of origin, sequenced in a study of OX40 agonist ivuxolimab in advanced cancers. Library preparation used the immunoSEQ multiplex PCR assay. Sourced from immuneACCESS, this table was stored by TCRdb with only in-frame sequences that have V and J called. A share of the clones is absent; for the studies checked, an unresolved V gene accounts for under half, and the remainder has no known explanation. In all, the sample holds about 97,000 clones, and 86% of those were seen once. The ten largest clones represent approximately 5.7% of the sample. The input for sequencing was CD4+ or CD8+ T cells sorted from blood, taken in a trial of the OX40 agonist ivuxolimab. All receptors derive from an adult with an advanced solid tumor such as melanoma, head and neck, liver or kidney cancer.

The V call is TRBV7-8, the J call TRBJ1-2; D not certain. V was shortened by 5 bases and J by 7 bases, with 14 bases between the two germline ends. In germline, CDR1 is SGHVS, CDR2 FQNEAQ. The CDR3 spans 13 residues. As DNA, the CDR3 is TGTGCCAGCAGCCCTCATGGGAAGGGTGGCTACACCTTC. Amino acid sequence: CASSPHGKGGYTF.

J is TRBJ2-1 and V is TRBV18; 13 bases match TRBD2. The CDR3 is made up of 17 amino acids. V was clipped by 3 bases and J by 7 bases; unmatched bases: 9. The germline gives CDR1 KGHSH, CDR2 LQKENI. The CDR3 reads CASSPGLAGRGPNEQFF. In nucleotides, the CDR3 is TGTGCCAGCTCACCGGGACTAGCGGGACGGGGGCCAAATGAGCAGTTCTTC.

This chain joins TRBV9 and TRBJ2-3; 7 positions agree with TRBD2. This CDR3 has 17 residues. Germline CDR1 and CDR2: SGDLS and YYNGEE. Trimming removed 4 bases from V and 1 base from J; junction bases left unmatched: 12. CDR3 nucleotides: TGTGCCAGCAGCTCGGGACTATCCTCTCCTGGCACAGATACGCAGTATTTT. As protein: CASSSGLSSPGTDTQYF.

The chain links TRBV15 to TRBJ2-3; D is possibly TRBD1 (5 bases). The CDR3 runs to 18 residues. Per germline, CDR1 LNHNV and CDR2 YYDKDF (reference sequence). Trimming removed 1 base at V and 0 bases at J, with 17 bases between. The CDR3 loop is CATSRVSLGAASTDTQYF. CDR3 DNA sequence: TGTGCCACCAGCAGAGTTTCCCTAGGGGCAGCTAGCACAGATACGCAGTATTTT.

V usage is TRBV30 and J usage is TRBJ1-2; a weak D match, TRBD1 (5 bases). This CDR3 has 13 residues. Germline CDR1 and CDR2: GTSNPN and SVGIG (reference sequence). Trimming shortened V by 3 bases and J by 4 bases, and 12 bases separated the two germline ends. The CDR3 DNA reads TGTGCCTGGAGCAGGGAGCGAGGCTATGGCTACACCTTC. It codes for CAWSRERGYGYTF.

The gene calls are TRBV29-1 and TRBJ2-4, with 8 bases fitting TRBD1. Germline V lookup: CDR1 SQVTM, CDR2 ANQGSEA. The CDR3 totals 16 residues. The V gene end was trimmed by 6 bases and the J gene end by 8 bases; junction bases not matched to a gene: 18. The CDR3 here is CSVLQGPGGARDIQYF. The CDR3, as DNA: TGCAGCGTGCTACAAGGGCCAGGGGGCGCCAGGGACATTCAGTACTTC.

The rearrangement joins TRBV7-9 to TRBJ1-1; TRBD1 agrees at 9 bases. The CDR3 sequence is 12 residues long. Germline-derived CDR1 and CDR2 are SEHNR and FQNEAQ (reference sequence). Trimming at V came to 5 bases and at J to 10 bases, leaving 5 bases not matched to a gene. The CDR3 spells CASSRTGVGAFF. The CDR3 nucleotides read TGTGCCAGCAGCCGGACAGGGGTCGGAGCTTTCTTT.

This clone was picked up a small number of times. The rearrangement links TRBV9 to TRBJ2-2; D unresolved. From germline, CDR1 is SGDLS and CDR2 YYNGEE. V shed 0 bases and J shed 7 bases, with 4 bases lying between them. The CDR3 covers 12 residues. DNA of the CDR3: TGTGCCAGCAGCGTAGAAGGCGGGGAGCTGTTTTTT. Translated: CASSVEGGELFF. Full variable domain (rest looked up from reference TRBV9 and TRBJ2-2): DSGVTQTPKHLITATGQRVTLRCSPRSGDLSVYWYQQSLDQGLQFLIQYYNGEERAKGNILERFSAQQFPDLHSELNLSSLELGDSALYFCASSVEGGELFFGEGSRLTVL.

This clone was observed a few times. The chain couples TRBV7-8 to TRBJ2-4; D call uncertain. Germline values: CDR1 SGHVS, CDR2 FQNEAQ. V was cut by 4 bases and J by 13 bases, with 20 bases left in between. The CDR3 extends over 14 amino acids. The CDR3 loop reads CASSSYSGPSKQYF. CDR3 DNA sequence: TGTGCCAGCAGCTCCTATTCCGGCCCCAGCAAGCAGTACTTC.

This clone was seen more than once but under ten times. CDR3 sequence (DNA): TGCAGCGTTGAAGGAGGATGGGGGGCCAGGGTAGAGGGCTATGGCTACACCTTC. It is translated as CSVEGGWGARVEGYGYTF. This rearrangement joins TRBV29-1 to TRBJ1-2; tentative D call: TRBD1 (6 bases). Trimming took 1 base from V and 4 from J, leaving 25 bases between them. Germline V CDR1 and CDR2: SQVTM, ANQGSEA. The CDR3 is 18 amino acids.

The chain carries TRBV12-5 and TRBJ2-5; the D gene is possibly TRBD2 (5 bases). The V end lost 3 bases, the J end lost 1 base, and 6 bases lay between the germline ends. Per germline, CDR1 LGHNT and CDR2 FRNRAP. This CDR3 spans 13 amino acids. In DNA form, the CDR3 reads TGTGCTAGTGGTTTAGCGGTCCAAGAGACCCAGTACTTC. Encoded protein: CASGLAVQETQYF.

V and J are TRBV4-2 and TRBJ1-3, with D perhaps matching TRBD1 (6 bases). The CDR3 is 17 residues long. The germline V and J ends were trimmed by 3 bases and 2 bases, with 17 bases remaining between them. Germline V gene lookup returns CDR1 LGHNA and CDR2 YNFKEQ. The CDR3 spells CASSQGAFWETGNTIYF. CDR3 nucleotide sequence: TGTGCCAGCAGCCAGGGGGCTTTCTGGGAGACTGGAAACACCATATATTTT.

The CDR3 DNA reads TGTGCCACCGCACGGTTCCAAGAGACCCAGTACTTC. This encodes CATARFQETQYF. The chain is built from TRBV15 and TRBJ2-5, with no clear D. In germline, CDR1 is LNHNV, CDR2 YYDKDF (reference sequence). This CDR3 has 12 amino acids. Trimming cost V 8 bases and J 1 base, with 8 bases left between them.

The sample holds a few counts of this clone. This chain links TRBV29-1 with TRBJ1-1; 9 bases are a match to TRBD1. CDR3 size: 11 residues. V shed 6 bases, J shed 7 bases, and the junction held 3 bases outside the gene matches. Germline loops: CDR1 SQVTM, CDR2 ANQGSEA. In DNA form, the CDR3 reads TGCAGCGTATGGACAGGGGTTGAAGCTTTCTTT. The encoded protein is CSVWTGVEAFF. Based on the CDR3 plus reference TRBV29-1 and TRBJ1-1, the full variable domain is SAVISQKPSRDICQRGTSLTIQCQVDSQVTMMFWYRQQPGQSLTLIATANQGSEATYESGFVIDKFPISRPNLTFSTLTVSNMSPEDSSIYLCSVWTGVEAFFGQGTRLTVV.

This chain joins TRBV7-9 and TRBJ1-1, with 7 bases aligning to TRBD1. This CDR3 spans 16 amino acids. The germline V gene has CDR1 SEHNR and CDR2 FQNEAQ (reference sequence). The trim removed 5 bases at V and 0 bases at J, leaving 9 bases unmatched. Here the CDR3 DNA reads TGTGCCAGCAGCCCAGGGGGGGTACGAATGAACACTGAAGCTTTCTTT. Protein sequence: CASSPGGVRMNTEAFF.

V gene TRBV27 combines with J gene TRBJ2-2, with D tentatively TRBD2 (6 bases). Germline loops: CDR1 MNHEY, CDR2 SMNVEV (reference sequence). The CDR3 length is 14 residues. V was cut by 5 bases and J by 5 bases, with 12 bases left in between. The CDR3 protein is CASSPRTITGELFF. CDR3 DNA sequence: TGTGCCAGCAGTCCCCGGACTATTACCGGGGAGCTGTTTTTT.

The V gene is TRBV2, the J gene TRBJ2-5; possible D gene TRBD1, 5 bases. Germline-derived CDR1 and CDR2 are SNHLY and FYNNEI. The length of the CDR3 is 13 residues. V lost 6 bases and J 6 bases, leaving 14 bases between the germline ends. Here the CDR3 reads CASSLQGGKTQYF. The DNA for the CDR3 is TGTGCCAGCAGCCTCCAGGGCGGAAAGACCCAGTACTTC.